Presented here are 23 T cell receptor beta chains from one specimen sequenced in a study of blood T cell repertoires in COVID-19. Data came from immunoSEQ multiplex PCR; TCRdb stores just in-frame clones and leaves some out. The sample carries about 240,000 clones, 75% to 90% recorded once. Sequenced material: peripheral blood. The origin of the receptors is a woman in her sixties with active or convalescent COVID-19.

This clone appeared a few times. The CDR3 DNA is TGTGCCAGCAGCTCCACGAGGGCAGAGAACACTGAAGCTTTCTTT. Residues: CASSSTRAENTEAFF. The chain employs TRBV2 and TRBJ1-1; unclear D gene. CDR1 is SNHLY, CDR2 FYNNEI, per germline. V gave up 6 bases and J gave up 1 base, with 15 bases separating them. This CDR3 has 15 amino acids.

A remark on this clone: Other DNA sequences in this specimen translate into the identical CDR3. The rearrangement links TRBV20-1 to TRBJ1-1; D call uncertain. Trimming took off 4 bases at V and 1 base at J, with 4 bases between the two ends. The CDR3 loop spans 11 amino acids. The V gene's germline CDR1 is DFQATT and CDR2 SNEGSKA (reference sequence). The CDR3 sequence is CSATGNTEAFF. The CDR3, as DNA: TGCAGTGCTACCGGGAACACTGAAGCTTTCTTT.

With regard to this clone: Other DNA variants within this sample encode the same CDR3. The rearrangement joins TRBV29-1 to TRBJ1-3; unclear D gene. The length of the CDR3 is 13 residues. Trimming cost V 4 bases and J 0 bases, with 7 bases left between them. Germline values: CDR1 SQVTM, CDR2 ANQGSEA. In nucleotides, the CDR3 is TGCAGCGTTGTGCGGGGCTCTGGAAACACCATATATTTT. Encoded protein: CSVVRGSGNTIYF.

This clone turned up a few times. This rearrangement joins TRBV4-1 to TRBJ1-4, with TRBD1 matching 8 bases. V shed 4 bases, J shed 8 bases, and the junction held 6 bases outside the gene matches. Germline loops: CDR1 MGHRA, CDR2 YSYEKL. This CDR3 comprises 14 residues. As DNA, the CDR3 is TGCGCCAGCAGCCGGGGACAGGTAGACGAAAAACTGTTTTTT. Protein: CASSRGQVDEKLFF.

This rearrangement joins TRBV25-1 to TRBJ1-6; TRBD1 might be the D (6 bases). Trimming cost V 1 base and J 10 bases, with 14 bases left between them. The CDR3 length is 15 residues. CDR1 is MGHDK and CDR2 is SYGVNS in the germline V gene. The DNA for the CDR3 is TGTGCCAGCAGTGAATCCCCTTACACAGGGTCACCCCTCCACTTT. Amino acids: CASSESPYTGSPLHF.

This clone was observed once. The V and J genes are TRBV15 and TRBJ2-3; TRBD2 might be the D (6 bases). The germline CDR1 and CDR2 sequences are LNHNV and YYDKDF (reference sequence). This CDR3 contains 17 residues. V lost 0 bases and J lost 10, with 23 bases in between. The CDR3 region is CATSRDSGAGTSVAQYF. CDR3 DNA sequence: TGTGCCACCAGCAGAGATTCGGGCGCGGGGACCTCTGTGGCGCAGTATTTT.

The V call is TRBV7-2, the J call TRBJ2-3; 9 bases fit TRBD1. V shed 1 base and J 0 bases; nucleotides not matched to a gene: 5. The CDR3 contains 17 residues. Germline-derived CDR1 and CDR2 are SGHTA and FQGNSA. The CDR3 is CASSLVGTGLSTDTQYF. CDR3 nucleotides: TGTGCCAGCAGCTTAGTAGGGACAGGGCTGAGCACAGATACGCAGTATTTT.

The chain links TRBV7-2 to TRBJ2-1; 7 positions match TRBD2. This CDR3 spans 14 amino acids. J gave up 6 bases and V 5 bases, and 7 bases lay outside the gene matches. From germline, CDR1 is SGHTA and CDR2 FQGNSA. CDR3: CASSAWASGNEQFF. Here the CDR3 DNA reads TGTGCCAGCAGCGCCTGGGCTAGCGGCAATGAGCAGTTCTTC.

The CDR3 sequence is CASSLTGGAMDTQYF. Here the CDR3 DNA reads TGTGCCAGCAGCTTAACCGGGGGGGCTATGGATACGCAGTATTTT. The chain couples TRBV13 to TRBJ2-3, with 8 bases fitting TRBD2. Germline values: CDR1 PRHDT, CDR2 FYEKMQ (reference sequence). With 2 bases clipped from V and 6 bases from J, the junction kept 7 bases outside the gene matches. This CDR3 contains 15 residues.

CDR3 protein: CASSFNRGDGYTF. DNA for the CDR3: TGTGCCAGCAGTTTCAACAGGGGGGATGGCTACACCTTC. The chain joins TRBV27 to TRBJ1-2; 8 bases fit TRBD1. CDR1 and CDR2 (germline): MNHEY, SMNVEV (reference sequence). Trimming took 3 bases from V and 6 from J; bases not matched to a gene: 3. There are 13 residues in the CDR3.

CDR3 in amino acids: CASSRDRVTDTQYF. The CDR3 DNA reads TGCGCCAGCAGCCGGGACAGGGTCACAGATACGCAGTATTTT. The V call is TRBV5-1, the J call TRBJ2-3; 9 bases agree with TRBD1. This CDR3 is 14 amino acids long. J gave up 2 bases and V 4 bases, and 2 bases lay outside the gene matches. Germline-derived CDR1 and CDR2 are SGHRS and YFSETQ.

This clone showed up just once. This chain links TRBV24-1 with TRBJ2-7; D possibly corresponds to TRBD1 (5 bases). The CDR3 contains 16 residues. V lost 0 bases and J 2 bases, leaving 13 bases between the germline ends. Germline V lookup: CDR1 KGHDR, CDR2 SFDVKD. This CDR3 is CATSDLGHVIAYEQYF. CDR3 in DNA: TGTGCCACCAGTGATTTGGGACACGTTATAGCCTACGAGCAGTACTTC.

This clone has just one count. As DNA, the CDR3 is TGCGCCAGCAGCCCGGGGACAGGTACTAACTATGGCTACACCTTC. Its translation: CASSPGTGTNYGYTF. The chain joins TRBV5-1 to TRBJ1-2, with TRBD1 matching over 8 bases. This CDR3 spans 15 amino acids. CDR1 is SGHRS and CDR2 is YFSETQ in the germline V gene. Germline trimming cut 4 bases from V and 0 bases from J; bases unmatched to any gene: 5.

This chain uses TRBV18 with TRBJ2-5, with D maybe TRBD2 (5 bases). CDR1 is KGHSH, CDR2 LQKENI, per germline. The ends were cut back, 6 bases at V and 3 bases at J, with 14 bases in the middle. This CDR3 contains 14 residues. CDR3 sequence: CASSPKEEEETQYF. The CDR3 DNA reads as TGTGCCAGCTCGCCCAAGGAGGAAGAAGAGACCCAGTACTTC.

This clone has a handful of counts. The chain has TRBV3-1 (or the pseudogene TRBV3-2) and TRBJ1-2, with 8 bases matching TRBD1. The germline gives CDR1 LGHDT, CDR2 YNNKEL (reference sequence). The CDR3 runs 12 residues. V lost 4 bases and J lost 8; bases outside the gene matches: 3. The CDR3 nucleotides are TGTGCCAGCAGCCTGGGGACAGGAGGCTACACCTTC. This encodes CASSLGTGGYTF.

The V and J genes are TRBV5-1 and TRBJ1-4, with TRBD1 matching over 9 bases. Germline CDR1 and CDR2: SGHRS and YFSETQ. The CDR3 is 15 residues long. With V trimmed by 4 bases and J by 8 bases, 9 bases remained unmatched. CDR3 DNA: TGCGCCAGCAGCGGCCGGACAGGGGTTGAAGAAAAACTGTTTTTT. Amino acid sequence: CASSGRTGVEEKLFF. Combining the CDR3 with reference TRBV5-1 and TRBJ1-4 gives the whole variable domain KAGVTQTPRYLIKTRGQQVTLSCSPISGHRSVSWYQQTPGQGLQFLFEYFSETQRNKGNFPGRFSGRQFSNSRSEMNVSTLELGDSALYLCASSGRTGVEEKLFFGSGTQLSVL.

In its sample, this clone was seen a few times. V gene TRBV7-9 combines with J gene TRBJ2-3; D unresolved. The V gene lost 1 base and the J gene lost 6 bases, with 8 bases spanning the gap. CDR3 size: 13 residues. Germline V CDR1 and CDR2: SEHNR, FQNEAQ (reference sequence). In nucleotides, the CDR3 is TGTGCCAGCAGCTTAGAATACGGGGATACGCAGTATTTT. This codes for CASSLEYGDTQYF.

This clone showed up just once. V and J are TRBV4-1 and TRBJ1-3; a weak D match, TRBD1 (5 bases). This CDR3 comprises 17 residues. The germline gives CDR1 MGHRA, CDR2 YSYEKL. V gave up 0 bases and J gave up 0 bases, with 12 bases separating them. The CDR3 here is CASSQDNGAVSGNTIYF. In DNA, the CDR3 is TGCGCCAGCAGCCAAGATAATGGGGCAGTCTCTGGAAACACCATATATTTT.

This chain links TRBV5-1 with TRBJ2-1; 8 nucleotides agree with TRBD2. The germline V gene encodes CDR1 SGHRS and CDR2 YFSETQ. V lost 3 bases and J lost 4; bases outside the gene matches: 9. This CDR3 contains 16 residues. CDR3 sequence (DNA): TGCGCCAGCAGCTCAATCACTAGCGGCCCTTACAATGAGCAGTTCTTC. Translating gives CASSSITSGPYNEQFF.

This clone was seen many times. This chain links TRBV6-5 with TRBJ2-6; D not resolved. With 6 bases removed from V and 0 bases from J, the gap between germline ends came to 9 bases. Germline values: CDR1 MNHEY, CDR2 SVGAGI. This CDR3 region has 15 residues. The CDR3 loop reads CASRVPGSGANVLTF. The CDR3 DNA sequence: TGTGCCAGCAGGGTCCCAGGCTCTGGGGCCAACGTCCTGACTTTC.

The chain recombines TRBV7-8 with TRBJ2-7, with a weak D call TRBD2 (6 bases). This CDR3 comprises 14 residues. Germline-derived CDR1 and CDR2 are SGHVS and FQNEAQ. V dropped 3 bases and J dropped 6 bases, with 15 bases sitting between them. The CDR3 protein is CASSLAGVEGEQYF. Here the CDR3 DNA reads TGTGCCAGCAGCTTGGCGGGTGTGGAGGGCGAGCAGTACTTC.

V usage is TRBV2 and J usage is TRBJ2-6, with D possibly TRBD1 on 6 matching bases. Germline V gives CDR1 SNHLY, CDR2 FYNNEI. The V end was cut by 7 bases, the J end by 0 bases, with 25 bases between. The CDR3 totals 20 residues. CDR3 DNA: TGTGCCAGCATCGGGTTGGGCAGGGGCTATACTAGCTCTGGGGCCAACGTCCTGACTTTC. Encoded protein: CASIGLGRGYTSSGANVLTF.

The gene calls are TRBV11-2 and TRBJ2-7; D is ambiguous. The V end lost 1 base, the J end lost 4 bases, and 14 bases lay between the germline ends. From germline, CDR1 is SGHAT and CDR2 FQNNGV. This CDR3 has 15 amino acids. CDR3 coding DNA: TGTGCCAGCAGCTTAGGCACCACCCTCGGGTACGAGCAGTACTTC. It translates to CASSLGTTLGYEQYF.